Presented here are 27 T cell receptor beta chains from one specimen sequenced in a study of T cells after yellow fever vaccination. TCRdb used MiXCR to reprocess the 5' RACE reads, holding one entry per CDR3 protein. The sample contains about 400,000 distinct CDR3 sequences, 6.2% of which appear only once. Sample: PBMCs, taken 5 days after the yellow fever booster vaccination. These receptors came from a man aged 25 to 40 who received the YFV17D yellow fever vaccine.

This clonotype was seen only a few times. This chain links TRBV12-3 or TRBV12-4 with TRBJ2-1, with D unclear. With 6 bases removed from V and 3 bases from J, the gap between germline ends came to 21 bases. The CDR3 totals 17 residues. In nucleotides, the CDR3 is TGTGCCAGCAGAAACAACCCGGGTGCTGGGTACTACAATGAGCAGTTCTTC. This sequence encodes CASRNNPGAGYYNEQFF.

The rearrangement links TRBV9 to TRBJ2-2, with TRBD2 matching 10 bases. CDR1 is SGDLS and CDR2 is YYNGEE in the germline V gene. Losses at the gene ends were 0 bases for V and 6 bases for J; bases not matched to a gene: 5. CDR3 length: 16 residues. The CDR3 region is CASSVGLAGGAGELFF. CDR3 DNA sequence: TGTGCCAGCAGCGTAGGGTTAGCGGGAGGAGCCGGGGAGCTGTTTTTT.

This clonotype has just a few counts. The chain is built from TRBV20-1 and TRBJ1-1; 9 bases line up with TRBD1. V dropped 6 bases and J dropped 0; count of bases not matched to a gene: 14. CDR3 length: 17 residues. From germline, CDR1 is DFQATT and CDR2 SNEGSKA (reference sequence). CDR3 sequence (DNA): TGCAGTGCCCACCTACGGACAGGGGTCCCCATGAACACTGAAGCTTTCTTT. As protein: CSAHLRTGVPMNTEAFF.

This clonotype came up a few times. The chain uses TRBV18 and TRBJ2-1; D unresolved. CDR3 length equals 14 residues. Germline V gene data show CDR1 as KGHSH and CDR2 as LQKENI. V was pared by 4 bases and J by 2 bases, with 9 bases between. The CDR3, as DNA: TGTGCCAGCTCACAAAGGGAAGCCTACAATGAGCAGTTCTTC. Translating gives CASSQREAYNEQFF.

As DNA, the CDR3 is TGTGCCAGCAGCCCCGGGACAGGGGGCCCCGGGGAGCTGTTTTTT. Its translation is CASSPGTGGPGELFF. The chain uses TRBV7-6 and TRBJ2-2; 12 bases are shared with TRBD1. Per germline, CDR1 SGHVS and CDR2 FNYEAQ. The length of the CDR3 is 15 residues. V dropped 5 bases and J dropped 6; count of bases not matched to a gene: 4.

This clonotype occurred many times. This chain links TRBV29-1 with TRBJ1-1, with D hard to call. V was pared by 5 bases and J by 1 base, with 8 bases between. In germline, CDR1 is SQVTM, CDR2 ANQGSEA. This CDR3 has 12 residues. This CDR3 is CSVQFGNTEAFF. The CDR3 nucleotides are TGCAGCGTTCAATTTGGGAACACTGAAGCTTTCTTT.

This clonotype has just a few counts. The chain links TRBV30 to TRBJ2-3; the match to TRBD1 covers 7 bases. V dropped 2 bases and J dropped 10; count of bases not matched to a gene: 9. The CDR3 contains 13 residues. Germline assignment: CDR1 GTSNPN and CDR2 SVGIG (reference sequence). CDR3 protein: CAWSYGQDRPQYF. As DNA, the CDR3 is TGTGCCTGGAGTTACGGACAGGACCGACCGCAGTATTTT.

The chain recombines TRBV7-2 with TRBJ2-2, with D hard to call. Germline loops: CDR1 SGHTA, CDR2 FQGNSA. The CDR3 sequence is 16 residues long. V was cut by 0 bases and J by 3 bases, with 11 bases left in between. CDR3 loop: CASSLARLADTGELFF. CDR3 DNA: TGTGCCAGCAGCTTAGCGCGGTTAGCCGACACCGGGGAGCTGTTTTTT.

The chain is built from TRBV7-2 and TRBJ2-6, with 8 nucleotides matching TRBD1. After removal of 6 bases from V and 0 bases from J, the junction contained 4 bases not matched to a gene. This CDR3 comprises 16 residues. Germline-derived CDR1 and CDR2 are SGHTA and FQGNSA. CDR3 protein: CASRDRVSSGANVLTF. CDR3 nucleotides: TGTGCCAGCAGGGACAGGGTGAGCTCTGGGGCCAACGTCCTGACTTTC.

There are a few counts of this clonotype. This chain joins TRBV18 and TRBJ1-4; no reliable D call. This CDR3 region has 11 residues. Between the trimmed V and J ends, which lost 2 bases and 8 bases, there was a span of 3 bases. Germline V gene sequence: CDR1 KGHSH, CDR2 LQKENI. DNA for the CDR3: TGTGCCAGCTCACCAGGGGAAAAACTGTTTTTT. Residues: CASSPGEKLFF.

Many counts were recorded for this clonotype. The rearrangement links TRBV6-2 or TRBV6-3 to TRBJ2-1; 7 bases line up with TRBD2. The J segment lost 0 bases and the V segment lost 11 bases, leaving 10 bases of the junction unmatched. This CDR3 has 15 residues. Per the germline V gene, CDR1 is MNHEY and CDR2 is SVGEGT. DNA of the CDR3: TGTGCCGGTGGAGGAGGACTAGGCTCCTACAATGAGCAGTTCTTC. It translates to CAGGGGLGSYNEQFF.

V and J are TRBV10-3 and TRBJ2-1, with D tentatively TRBD2 (6 bases). The germline V and J ends were trimmed by 3 bases and 1 base, with 16 bases remaining between them. The CDR3 loop spans 17 amino acids. The germline V gene has CDR1 ENHRY and CDR2 SYGVKD. CDR3 in DNA: TGTGCCATCAGTGATAGCCCCCGTGGGGGGTCCTACAATGAGCAGTTCTTC. It codes for CAISDSPRGGSYNEQFF.

The V and J genes are TRBV28 and TRBJ2-3; the D call may be TRBD1 or TRBD2 (6 bases each). The CDR3 is made up of 15 amino acids. The V end lost 6 bases, the J end lost 6 bases, and 19 bases lay between the germline ends. The V gene's germline CDR1 is MDHEN and CDR2 SYDVKM. This chain's CDR3 is CASSFRSQGRDTQYF. CDR3 coding DNA: TGTGCCAGCAGCTTTCGCTCGCAGGGGAGGGATACGCAGTATTTT.

This clonotype was observed a handful of times. The chain joins TRBV29-1 to TRBJ2-7; D gene unclear. Germline V CDR1 and CDR2: SQVTM, ANQGSEA. V gave up 4 bases and J gave up 2 bases, with 9 bases separating them. CDR3 length: 12 amino acids. The CDR3 nucleotides are TGCAGCGTTGTCTTCGGTCCCTACGAGCAGTACTTC. This encodes CSVVFGPYEQYF.

This clonotype appeared a few times. V usage is TRBV20-1 and J usage is TRBJ1-5; D may be TRBD1 (6 bases). Germline loops: CDR1 DFQATT, CDR2 SNEGSKA (reference sequence). The CDR3 has 13 amino acids. V was trimmed by 6 bases and J by 4 bases, leaving 13 bases between them. Here the CDR3 reads CSAGGGLNQPQHF. CDR3 nucleotides: TGCAGTGCCGGCGGGGGGCTAAATCAGCCCCAGCATTTT.

The chain combines TRBV5-5 with TRBJ2-7; TRBD1 matches at 9 bases. This CDR3 region has 14 residues. V trimming: 3 bases; J trimming: 1 base; junction bases outside the gene matches: 2. From germline, CDR1 is SGHKS and CDR2 YYEKEE (reference sequence). For the CDR3, the DNA is TGTGCCAGCAGCTGGGACAGGGTTTCCTACGAGCAGTACTTC. This sequence encodes CASSWDRVSYEQYF.

This clonotype was picked up many times. The DNA of the CDR3 is TGTGCCAGCAGGCCGGGACGGAAATCCTACGAGCAGTACTTC. Its translation: CASRPGRKSYEQYF. This sequence joins TRBV12-3 or TRBV12-4 and TRBJ2-7; either TRBD1 or TRBD2 may supply D (5 bases each). V was clipped by 6 bases and J by 1 base, with 13 bases between them. This CDR3 has 14 amino acids.

This clonotype was recorded many times. This sequence joins TRBV7-9 and TRBJ2-2; D is unclear. Germline assignment: CDR1 SEHNR and CDR2 FQNEAQ (reference sequence). This CDR3 region has 13 residues. Deletions cut 4 bases from V and 3 bases from J, with 6 bases between. The CDR3 here is CASSSLYTGELFF. Here the CDR3 DNA reads TGTGCCAGCAGCTCCCTTTACACCGGGGAGCTGTTTTTT.

The rearrangement links TRBV5-4 to TRBJ2-3; 10 bases map to TRBD2. The CDR3 covers 14 residues. The germline V gene encodes CDR1 SGHNT and CDR2 YYREEE (reference sequence). The V gene end was trimmed by 5 bases and the J gene end by 9 bases; junction bases not matched to a gene: 9. CDR3 sequence reads: CASSPILGLATQYF. CDR3 bases: TGTGCCAGCAGTCCAATCCTGGGACTAGCGACGCAGTATTTT.

There are a few counts of this clonotype. The rearrangement links TRBV20-1 to TRBJ1-5; 10 bases align to TRBD1. J gave up 5 bases and V 5 bases, and 3 bases lay outside the gene matches. The V gene's germline CDR1 is DFQATT and CDR2 SNEGSKA (reference sequence). The CDR3 is 13 residues long. CDR3 sequence (DNA): TGCAGTGCTGGACAGGGGGTGGATCAGCCCCAGCATTTT. Amino acid sequence: CSAGQGVDQPQHF.

This clonotype was picked up many times. The genes are TRBV7-2 and TRBJ2-5; D may be TRBD2 (5 bases). V lost 5 bases and J lost 5, with 12 bases in between. There are 13 residues in the CDR3. Germline CDR1 is SGHTA and CDR2 is FQGNSA. CDR3 protein: CASSTTPGETQYF. Written as DNA, the CDR3 is TGTGCCAGCAGCACGACACCGGGGGAGACCCAGTACTTC.

This clonotype was counted many times. V and J are TRBV7-2 and TRBJ1-4; no definite D call. V dropped 1 base and J dropped 0 bases, with 12 bases sitting between them. Germline CDR1 reads SGHTA; CDR2 reads FQGNSA. The CDR3 covers 17 residues. In DNA, the CDR3 is TGTGCCAGCAGCTTAGGACCCGGGGATGCAACTAATGAAAAACTGTTTTTT. Protein: CASSLGPGDATNEKLFF.

The V call is TRBV6-1, the J call TRBJ2-2, with unresolved D. Germline CDR1 reads MNHNS; CDR2 reads SASEGT. CDR3 length: 13 amino acids. Trimming cost V 7 bases and J 6 bases, with 12 bases left between them. CDR3 sequence (DNA): TGTGCCAGCATGGCGAGTGGTCCCGGGGAGCTGTTTTTT. This sequence encodes CASMASGPGELFF.

This clonotype appeared many times. The V call is TRBV4-3, the J call TRBJ2-7; 12 nucleotides align to TRBD2. The CDR3 is 17 residues long. Germline V gene lookup returns CDR1 LGHNA and CDR2 YSLEER. The J segment lost 4 bases and the V segment lost 0 bases, leaving 7 bases of the junction unmatched. For the CDR3, the DNA is TGCGCCAGCAGCCAAGAGAGGGGACTAGCGGGCAGATACGAGCAGTACTTC. Encoded protein: CASSQERGLAGRYEQYF.

This clonotype turned up a few times. The chain is built from TRBV5-4 and TRBJ2-5, with D possibly being TRBD1 or TRBD2 (6 bases each). CDR3 length: 16 residues. Germline lookup yields CDR1 SGHNT and CDR2 YYREEE (reference sequence). V shed 4 bases and J shed 2 bases, with 18 bases lying between them. In nucleotides, the CDR3 is TGTGCCAGCAGCATAACCCCCGGGGGCTTACAAGAGACCCAGTACTTC. Its protein product is CASSITPGGLQETQYF.

The rearrangement joins TRBV5-5 to TRBJ2-5; D tentatively fits TRBD1 or TRBD2 (5 bases each). This CDR3 region has 13 residues. Looked up from germline, CDR1 is SGHKS and CDR2 is YYEKEE (reference sequence). Trimming took 8 bases from V and 5 from J, leaving 16 bases between them. The CDR3 bases are TGTGCCAGGGGCCTGGGGGTCGTCGAGACCCAGTACTTC. Its protein is CARGLGVVETQYF.

There are a few counts of this clonotype. The chain links TRBV20-1 to TRBJ2-5, with a tentative D call TRBD2 (6 bases). The germline gives CDR1 DFQATT, CDR2 SNEGSKA (reference sequence). The CDR3 length is 14 residues. Trimming cost V 6 bases and J 1 base, with 15 bases left between them. CDR3 nucleotides: TGCAGTGCCATCAGGTCGGGGGTCCAAGAGACCCAGTACTTC. Protein: CSAIRSGVQETQYF.